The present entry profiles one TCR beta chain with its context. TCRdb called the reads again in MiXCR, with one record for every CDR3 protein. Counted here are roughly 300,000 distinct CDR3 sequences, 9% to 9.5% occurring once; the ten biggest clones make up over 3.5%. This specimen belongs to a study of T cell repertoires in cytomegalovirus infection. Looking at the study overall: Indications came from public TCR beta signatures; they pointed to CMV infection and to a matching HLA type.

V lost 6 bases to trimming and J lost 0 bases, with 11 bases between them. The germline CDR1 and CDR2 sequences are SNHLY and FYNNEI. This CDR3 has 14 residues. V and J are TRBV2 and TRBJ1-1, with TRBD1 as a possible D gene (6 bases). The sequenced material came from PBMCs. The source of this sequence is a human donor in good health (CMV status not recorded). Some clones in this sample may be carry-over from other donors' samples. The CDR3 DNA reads TGTGCCAGCAGGAGAGGACAGATGAACACTGAAGCTTTCTTT. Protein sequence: CASRRGQMNTEAFF.